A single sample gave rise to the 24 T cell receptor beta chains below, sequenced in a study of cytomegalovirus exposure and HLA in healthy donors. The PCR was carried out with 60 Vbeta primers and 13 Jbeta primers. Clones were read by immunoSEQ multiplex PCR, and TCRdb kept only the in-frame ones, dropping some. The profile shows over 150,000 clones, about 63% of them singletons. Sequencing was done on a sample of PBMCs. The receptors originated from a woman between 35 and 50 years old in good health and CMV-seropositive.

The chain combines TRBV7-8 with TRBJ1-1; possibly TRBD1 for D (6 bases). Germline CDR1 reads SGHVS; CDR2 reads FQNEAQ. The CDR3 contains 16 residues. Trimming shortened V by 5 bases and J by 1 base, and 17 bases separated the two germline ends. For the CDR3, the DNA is TGTGCCAGCAGCCCACGAGCAGGGGCCCCGAACACTGAAGCTTTCTTT. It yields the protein CASSPRAGAPNTEAFF. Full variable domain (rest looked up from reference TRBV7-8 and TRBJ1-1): GAGVSQSPRYKVAKRGQDVALRCDPISGHVSLFWYQQALGQGPEFLTYFQNEAQLDKSGLPSDRFFAERPEGSVSTLKIQRTQQEDSAVYLCASSPRAGAPNTEAFFGQGTRLTVV.

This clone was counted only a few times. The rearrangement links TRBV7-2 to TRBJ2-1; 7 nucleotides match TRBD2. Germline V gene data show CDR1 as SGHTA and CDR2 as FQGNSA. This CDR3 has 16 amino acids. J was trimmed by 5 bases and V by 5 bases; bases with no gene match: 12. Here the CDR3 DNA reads TGTGCCAGCAGCCCGCCGGGTGCGGGAGCTGACAATGAGCAGTTCTTC. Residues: CASSPPGAGADNEQFF.

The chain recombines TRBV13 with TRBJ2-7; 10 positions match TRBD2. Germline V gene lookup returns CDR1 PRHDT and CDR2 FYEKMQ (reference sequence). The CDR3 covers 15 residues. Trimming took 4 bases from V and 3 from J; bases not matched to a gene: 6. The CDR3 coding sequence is TGTGCCAGCAGCTGGACTAGCGGCGGCTACTACGAGCAGTACTTC. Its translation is CASSWTSGGYYEQYF.

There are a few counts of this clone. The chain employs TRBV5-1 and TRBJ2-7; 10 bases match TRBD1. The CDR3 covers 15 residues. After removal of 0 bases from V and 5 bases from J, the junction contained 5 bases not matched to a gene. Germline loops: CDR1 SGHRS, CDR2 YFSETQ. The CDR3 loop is CASSLGQGAIDEQYF. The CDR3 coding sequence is TGCGCCAGCAGCTTGGGACAGGGGGCGATAGACGAGCAGTACTTC.

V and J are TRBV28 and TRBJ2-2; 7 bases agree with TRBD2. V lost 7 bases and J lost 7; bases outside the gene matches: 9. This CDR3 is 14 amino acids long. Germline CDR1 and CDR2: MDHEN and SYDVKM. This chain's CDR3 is CASTREVVGGELFF. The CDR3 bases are TGTGCCAGCACCCGGGAGGTTGTTGGCGGGGAGCTGTTTTTT.

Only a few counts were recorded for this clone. As DNA, the CDR3 is TGTGCCAGCAGTTTTCTGGGACTACAATCCTACGAGCAGTACTTC. This gives the protein CASSFLGLQSYEQYF. The genes are TRBV28 and TRBJ2-7, with 7 positions matching TRBD2. V dropped 3 bases and J dropped 1; count of bases not matched to a gene: 6. The CDR3 spans 15 residues. The germline V gene has CDR1 MDHEN and CDR2 SYDVKM.

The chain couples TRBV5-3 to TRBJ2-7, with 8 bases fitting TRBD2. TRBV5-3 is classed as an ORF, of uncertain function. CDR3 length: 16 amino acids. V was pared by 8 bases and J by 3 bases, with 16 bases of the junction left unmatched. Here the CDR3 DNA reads TGTGCCAGCCCCTTTGGAACCGGGGGGGCGTTCTACGAGCAGTACTTC. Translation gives CASPFGTGGAFYEQYF.

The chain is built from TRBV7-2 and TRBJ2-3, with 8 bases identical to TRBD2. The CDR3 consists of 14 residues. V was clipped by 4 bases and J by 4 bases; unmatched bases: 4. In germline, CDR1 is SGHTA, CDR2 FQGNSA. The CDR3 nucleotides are TGTGCCAGCAGCTCGGGACTAGAGGCAGATACGCAGTATTTT. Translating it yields CASSSGLEADTQYF.

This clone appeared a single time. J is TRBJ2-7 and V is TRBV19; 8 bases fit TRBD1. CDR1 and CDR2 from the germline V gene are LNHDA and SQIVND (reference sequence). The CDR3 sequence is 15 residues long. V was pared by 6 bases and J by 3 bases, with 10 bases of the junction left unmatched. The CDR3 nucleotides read TGTGCCAGTAGAGATGGACAGGGCGATAGCTACGAGCAGTACTTC. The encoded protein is CASRDGQGDSYEQYF.

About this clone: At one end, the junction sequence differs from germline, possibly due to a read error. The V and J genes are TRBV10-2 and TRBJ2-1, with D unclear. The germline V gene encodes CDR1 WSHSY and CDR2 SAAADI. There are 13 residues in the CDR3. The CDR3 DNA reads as TGTGCCAGCACGGTAGCCCAGTACAATGAGCAGTTCTTC. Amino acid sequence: CASTVAQYNEQFF.

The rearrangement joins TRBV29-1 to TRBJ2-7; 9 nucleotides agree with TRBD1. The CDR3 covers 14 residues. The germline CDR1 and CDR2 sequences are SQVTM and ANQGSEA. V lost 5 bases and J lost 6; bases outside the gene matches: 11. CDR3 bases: TGCAGCGTTTCAACCGGGACAGGGTTGGGCGAGCAGTACTTC. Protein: CSVSTGTGLGEQYF.

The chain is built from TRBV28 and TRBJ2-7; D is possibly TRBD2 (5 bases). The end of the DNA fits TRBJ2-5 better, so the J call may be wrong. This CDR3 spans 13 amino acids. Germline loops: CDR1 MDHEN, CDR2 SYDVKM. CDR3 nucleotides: TGTGCCAGCAGAGAGGGCCCCCAAGAGACCCAGTACTTC. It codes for CASREGPQETQYF.

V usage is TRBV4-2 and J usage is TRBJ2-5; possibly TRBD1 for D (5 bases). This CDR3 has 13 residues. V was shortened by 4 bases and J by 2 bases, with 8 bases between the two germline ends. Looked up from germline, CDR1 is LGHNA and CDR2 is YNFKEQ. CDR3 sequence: CASSLDRQETQYF. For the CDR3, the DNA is TGTGCCAGCAGCCTCGACAGACAAGAGACCCAGTACTTC.

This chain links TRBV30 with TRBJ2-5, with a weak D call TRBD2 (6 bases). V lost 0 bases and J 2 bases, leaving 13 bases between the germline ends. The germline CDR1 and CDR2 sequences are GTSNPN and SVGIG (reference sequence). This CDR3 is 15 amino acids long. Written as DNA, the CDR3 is TGTGCCTGGAGTGTCGCGGGAAAGAGACAAGAGACCCAGTACTTC. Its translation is CAWSVAGKRQETQYF.

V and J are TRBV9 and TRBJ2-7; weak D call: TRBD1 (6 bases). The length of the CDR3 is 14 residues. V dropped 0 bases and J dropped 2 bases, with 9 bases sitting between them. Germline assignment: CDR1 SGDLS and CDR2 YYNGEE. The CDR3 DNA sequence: TGTGCCAGCAGCGTAGGGGCAGGGGCCTACGAGCAGTACTTC. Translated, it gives CASSVGAGAYEQYF.

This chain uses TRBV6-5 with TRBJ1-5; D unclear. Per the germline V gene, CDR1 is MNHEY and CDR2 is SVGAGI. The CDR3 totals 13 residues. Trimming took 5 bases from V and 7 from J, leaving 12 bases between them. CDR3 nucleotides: TGTGCCAGCAGTAAAGGGAGAGACCAGCCCCAGCATTTT. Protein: CASSKGRDQPQHF.

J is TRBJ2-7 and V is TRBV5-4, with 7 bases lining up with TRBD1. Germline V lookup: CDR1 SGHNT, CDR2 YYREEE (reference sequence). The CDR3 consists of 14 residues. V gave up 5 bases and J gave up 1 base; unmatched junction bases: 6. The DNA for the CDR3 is TGTGCCAGCAGAGCCGGGACAGCTTCCTACGAGCAGTACTTC. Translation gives CASRAGTASYEQYF. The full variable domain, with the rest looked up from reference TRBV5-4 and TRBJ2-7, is ETGVTQSPTHLIKTRGQQVTLRCSSQSGHNTVSWYQQALGQGPQFIFQYYREEENGRGNFPPRFSGLQFPNYSSELNVNALELDDSALYLCASRAGTASYEQYFGPGTRLTVT.

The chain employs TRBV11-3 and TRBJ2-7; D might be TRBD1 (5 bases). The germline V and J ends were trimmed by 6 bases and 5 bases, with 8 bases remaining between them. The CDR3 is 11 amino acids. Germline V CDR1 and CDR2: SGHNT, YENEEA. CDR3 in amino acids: CASSLGDEQYF. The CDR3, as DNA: TGTGCCAGCAGTCTAGGGGACGAGCAGTACTTC.

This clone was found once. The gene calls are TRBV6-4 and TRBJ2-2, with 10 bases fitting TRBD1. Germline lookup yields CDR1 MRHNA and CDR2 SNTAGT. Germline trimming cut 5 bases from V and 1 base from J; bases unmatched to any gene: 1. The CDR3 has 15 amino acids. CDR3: CASSRTGGNTGELFF. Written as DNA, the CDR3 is TGTGCCAGCAGTCGGACAGGGGGGAACACCGGGGAGCTGTTTTTT.

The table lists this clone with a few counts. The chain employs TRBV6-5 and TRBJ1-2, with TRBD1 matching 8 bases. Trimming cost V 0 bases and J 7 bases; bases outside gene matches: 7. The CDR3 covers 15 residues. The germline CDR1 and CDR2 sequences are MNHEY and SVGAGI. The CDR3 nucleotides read TGTGCCAGCAGTTACTCCCGACAGGGGTCGCCTGGCTACACCTTC. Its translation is CASSYSRQGSPGYTF.

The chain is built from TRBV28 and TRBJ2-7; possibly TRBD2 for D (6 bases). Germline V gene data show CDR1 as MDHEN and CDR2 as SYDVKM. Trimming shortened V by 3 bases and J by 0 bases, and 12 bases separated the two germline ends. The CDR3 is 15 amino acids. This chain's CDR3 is CASSFRGRSSYEQYF. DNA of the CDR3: TGTGCCAGCAGTTTCCGGGGGAGGAGCTCCTACGAGCAGTACTTC.

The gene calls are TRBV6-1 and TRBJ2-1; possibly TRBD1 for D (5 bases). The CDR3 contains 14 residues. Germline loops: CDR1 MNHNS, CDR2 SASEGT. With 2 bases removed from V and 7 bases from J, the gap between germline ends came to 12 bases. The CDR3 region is CASSERGRVNEQFF. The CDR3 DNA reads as TGTGCCAGCAGTGAACGAGGCAGGGTGAATGAGCAGTTCTTC.

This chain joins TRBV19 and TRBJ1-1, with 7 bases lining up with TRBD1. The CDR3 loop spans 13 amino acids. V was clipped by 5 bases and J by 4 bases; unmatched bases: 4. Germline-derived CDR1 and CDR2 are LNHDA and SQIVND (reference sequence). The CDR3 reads CASSQGESTEAFF. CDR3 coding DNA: TGTGCCAGTAGTCAGGGGGAAAGCACTGAAGCTTTCTTT.

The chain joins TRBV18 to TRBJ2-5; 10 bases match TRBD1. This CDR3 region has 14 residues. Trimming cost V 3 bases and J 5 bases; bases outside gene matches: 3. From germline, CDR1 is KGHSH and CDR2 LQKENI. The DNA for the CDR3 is TGTGCCAGCTCACCTTCGGGACAGGGGGAGACCCAGTACTTC. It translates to CASSPSGQGETQYF.